The clone carrying this T cell receptor beta chain was seen at least ten times. Its antigen is undetermined. The sample is drawn from a study of T cells in Graves' hyperthyroidism and ophthalmopathy. As for the study in general: Once the initial diagnosis was made, peripheral blood was obtained before any treatment. Findings and limits, study-wide: Ophthalmopathy was identified by the model a median about 6.8 months ahead of onset.

Ophthalmopathy patients had Clinical Activity Score at least 3, NOSPECS grade at least 4, duration under 3 months. Clinical symptoms, serum thyroxine and TRAb, thyroid ultrasound and orbital computed tomography were used for the diagnoses. This CDR3 spans 13 amino acids. The V and J ends lost 8 bases and 6 bases respectively, with 16 bases between them. Researchers took RNA transcripts and amplified the TCR beta CDR3 regions from them. An initial round of RT-PCR targeting the TCR CDR3 relied on the HTBI primer set. TCRdb re-called the multiplex PCR reads with MiXCR, one entry per CDR3 protein. The sample includes hundreds of thousands of distinct CDR3 sequences, about 15% seen only once; the top ten take around 4%.

The V and J genes are TRBV12-3 or TRBV12-4 and TRBJ1-1; D possibly corresponds to TRBD1 (5 bases). Material: blood. This receptor was identified in a woman between 40 and 55 years old with Graves' ophthalmopathy. The CDR3 coding sequence is TGTGCCAGCGGCCAAGGGGTGGGGGCTGAAGCTTTCTTT. Amino acids: CASGQGVGAEAFF.